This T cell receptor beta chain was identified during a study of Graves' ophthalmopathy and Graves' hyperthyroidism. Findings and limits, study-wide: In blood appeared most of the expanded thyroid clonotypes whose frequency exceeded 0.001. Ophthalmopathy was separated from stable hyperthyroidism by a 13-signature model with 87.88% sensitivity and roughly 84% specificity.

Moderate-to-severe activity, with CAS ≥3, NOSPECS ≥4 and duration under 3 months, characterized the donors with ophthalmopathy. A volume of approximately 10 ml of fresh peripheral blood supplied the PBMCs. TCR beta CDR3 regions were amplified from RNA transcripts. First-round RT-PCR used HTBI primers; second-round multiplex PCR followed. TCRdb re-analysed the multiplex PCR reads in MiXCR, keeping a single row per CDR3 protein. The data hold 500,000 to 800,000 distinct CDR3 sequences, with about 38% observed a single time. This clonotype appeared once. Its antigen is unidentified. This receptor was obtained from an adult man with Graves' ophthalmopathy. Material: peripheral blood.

CDR3 residues: CRSTGFYGYTF. The CDR3 coding sequence is TGCAGATCGACAGGGTTCTATGGCTACACCTTC. This chain uses TRBV29-1 with TRBJ1-2, with 7 bases lining up with TRBD1. CDR1 and CDR2 (germline): SQVTM, ANQGSEA. The CDR3 extends over 11 amino acids.